One sample yielded the 21 T cell receptor beta chains listed below, sequenced in a study of T-cell memory formation after mild COVID-19. Using its own MiXCR run on the 5' RACE reads, TCRdb lists one record per CDR3 protein. The sample records under 350,000 distinct CDR3 sequences, 15% to 20% being singletons. The sequencing input was PBMCs or a T cell subset sorted from them (not recorded which). The receptors were sampled from a man aged 18 to 35 who had mild COVID-19 (a few samples of this study predate the infection). Cell type and time point are not known.

This clonotype occurred a few times. This chain links TRBV5-4 with TRBJ2-2, with 12 bases lining up with TRBD1. The germline V gene encodes CDR1 SGHNT and CDR2 YYREEE (reference sequence). With V trimmed by 3 bases and J by 7 bases, 7 bases remained unmatched. The CDR3 is 16 amino acids. The CDR3 reads CASSSRDRGLNGELFF. The CDR3 DNA follows: TGTGCCAGCAGCTCTCGGGACAGGGGGCTTAACGGGGAGCTGTTTTTT.

This clonotype was observed a handful of times. V gene TRBV7-9 combines with J gene TRBJ2-3; 7 nucleotides align to TRBD1. V gave up 1 base and J gave up 3 bases; unmatched junction bases: 13. From germline, CDR1 is SEHNR and CDR2 FQNEAQ (reference sequence). This CDR3 comprises 18 residues. The CDR3 sequence: CASSLVALLQGYTDTQYF. Here the CDR3 DNA reads TGTGCCAGCAGCTTAGTGGCCCTTTTACAGGGGTATACAGATACGCAGTATTTT.

This clonotype was seen a handful of times. The gene calls are TRBV6-6 and TRBJ1-1, with D unresolved. The V gene's germline CDR1 is MNHNY and CDR2 SVGAGI (reference sequence). This CDR3 comprises 15 residues. Trimming removed 5 bases from V and 1 base from J, with 14 bases in between. The CDR3, as DNA: TGTGCCAGCAGTGCCTTCAAGGTCTCGAACACTGAAGCTTTCTTT. Its translation is CASSAFKVSNTEAFF.

The chain carries TRBV6-6 and TRBJ2-7; no reliable D call. Germline V gives CDR1 MNHNY, CDR2 SVGAGI (reference sequence). CDR3 size: 12 residues. V was shortened by 6 bases and J by 2 bases, with 8 bases between the two germline ends. CDR3 sequence: CASRGFPYEQYV. The CDR3 DNA reads TGTGCCAGCAGGGGGTTTCCCTACGAGCAGTACGTC.

V gene TRBV4-2 combines with J gene TRBJ2-5; D may be TRBD1 (5 bases). The CDR3 is 13 amino acids. Trimming left V 0 bases short and J 5 bases short, with 7 bases between. Germline V gives CDR1 LGHNA, CDR2 YNFKEQ. The chain's CDR3 is CASSQDGAETQYF. As DNA, the CDR3 is TGTGCCAGCAGCCAAGATGGGGCCGAGACCCAGTACTTC.

V and J are TRBV5-1 and TRBJ1-2; unclear D gene. Germline CDR1 reads SGHRS; CDR2 reads YFSETQ. This CDR3 is 16 amino acids long. The V gene lost 0 bases and the J gene lost 5 bases, with 17 bases spanning the gap. CDR3 nucleotides: TGCGCCAGCAGCTTGGGTCCGGTATCGGCCCAGTATGGCTACACCTTC. Translated: CASSLGPVSAQYGYTF.

The genes are TRBV20-1 and TRBJ2-3; D is uncertain. V lost 1 base to trimming and J lost 6 bases, with 2 bases between them. Germline CDR1 DFQATT, CDR2 SNEGSKA (reference sequence). This CDR3 has 10 residues. The CDR3 DNA sequence: TGCAGTGCTAGAGTCGATACGCAGTATTTT. It codes for CSARVDTQYF.

The gene calls are TRBV7-2 and TRBJ2-5; D gene uncertain. The germline gives CDR1 SGHTA, CDR2 FQGNSA. The CDR3 length is 14 residues. V dropped 0 bases and J dropped 5 bases, with 10 bases sitting between them. This CDR3 reads CASSLAVSRETQYF. Here the CDR3 DNA reads TGTGCCAGCAGCTTAGCGGTCAGTAGGGAGACCCAGTACTTC.

V gene TRBV15 combines with J gene TRBJ2-2; D not certain. CDR1 is LNHNV, CDR2 YYDKDF, per germline (reference sequence). Deletions cut 8 bases from V and 4 bases from J, with 23 bases between. This CDR3 spans 17 amino acids. This CDR3 reads CATAHATFGGFTGELFF. CDR3 bases: TGTGCCACCGCTCATGCGACGTTCGGCGGATTCACCGGGGAGCTGTTTTTT.

This clonotype was picked up a small number of times. The chain joins TRBV5-1 to TRBJ2-3; 7 positions agree with TRBD2. The CDR3 loop spans 15 amino acids. Germline lookup yields CDR1 SGHRS and CDR2 YFSETQ. V shed 3 bases and J 4 bases; nucleotides not matched to a gene: 8. CDR3 in DNA: TGCGCCAGCAGCTCTCGAGCGGGGAACTCAGATACGCAGTATTTT. Protein: CASSSRAGNSDTQYF.

The rearrangement joins TRBV6-5 to TRBJ1-2; 10 nucleotides align to TRBD1. The CDR3 has 17 residues. J lost 5 bases, V lost 0 bases, and 9 bases had no gene match. The V gene's germline CDR1 is MNHEY and CDR2 SVGAGI. CDR3 sequence reads: CASSYSTPGTGAYGYTF. CDR3 nucleotides: TGTGCCAGCAGTTACTCTACCCCCGGGACAGGGGCGTATGGCTACACCTTC.

J is TRBJ1-2 and V is TRBV9, with a tentative D call TRBD1 (6 bases). Germline CDR1 and CDR2: SGDLS and YYNGEE. CDR3 length: 14 amino acids. V dropped 5 bases and J dropped 2 bases, with 13 bases sitting between them. CDR3 loop: CASRQGSANYGYTF. In DNA form, the CDR3 reads TGTGCCAGCAGACAGGGCTCTGCCAACTATGGCTACACCTTC.

Here the CDR3 DNA reads TGTGCCAGCAGTTACTCGACGGTGAGCTCCTACGAGCAGTACGTC. This translates into CASSYSTVSSYEQYV. V gene TRBV6-2 or TRBV6-3 combines with J gene TRBJ2-7; D is unclear. V gave up 0 bases and J gave up 0 bases, with 9 bases separating them. CDR1 and CDR2 (germline): MNHEY, SVGEGT. The CDR3 loop spans 15 amino acids.

This clonotype was found a few times. The chain couples TRBV11-2 to TRBJ2-2; 11 bases match TRBD2. The CDR3 is 18 residues long. Trimming cost V 2 bases and J 4 bases; bases outside gene matches: 9. Germline V CDR1 and CDR2: SGHAT, FQNNGV. CDR3 sequence reads: CASSLHGVAGGITGELFF. CDR3 coding DNA: TGTGCCAGCAGCTTACATGGTGTAGCGGGGGGGATCACCGGGGAGCTGTTTTTT.

The sample holds a few counts of this clonotype. The chain combines TRBV4-2 with TRBJ1-2, with a weak D call TRBD1 (6 bases). V lost 0 bases to trimming and J lost 8 bases, with 13 bases between them. The V gene's germline CDR1 is LGHNA and CDR2 YNFKEQ. This CDR3 is 14 amino acids long. The CDR3 here is CASSQERQVGGYTF. CDR3 DNA sequence: TGTGCCAGCAGCCAAGAGCGACAGGTGGGGGGCTACACCTTC.

This chain joins TRBV20-1 and TRBJ2-2, with 10 bases identical to TRBD2. The length of the CDR3 is 17 residues. With V trimmed by 1 base and J by 3 bases, 8 bases remained unmatched. CDR1 is DFQATT, CDR2 SNEGSKA, per germline (reference sequence). This CDR3 is CSARVNSGGLYTGELFF. Here the CDR3 DNA reads TGCAGTGCTAGAGTAAATAGCGGGGGGCTCTACACCGGGGAGCTGTTTTTT.

This rearrangement joins TRBV11-2 to TRBJ1-1, with D possibly matching TRBD1 (5 bases). This CDR3 contains 14 residues. The ends were cut back, 3 bases at V and 10 bases at J, with 18 bases in the middle. Per germline, CDR1 SGHAT and CDR2 FQNNGV. CDR3 sequence (DNA): TGTGCCAGCAGCTTGACCGGGACCGCTGTGACAGCTTTCTTT. Translated, it gives CASSLTGTAVTAFF.

This clonotype was found a few times. This sequence joins TRBV2 and TRBJ2-4, with unresolved D. CDR1 is SNHLY and CDR2 is FYNNEI in the germline V gene. The CDR3 runs 15 residues. The V and J ends lost 6 bases and 2 bases respectively, with 14 bases between them. The CDR3 DNA follows: TGTGCCAGCAGAGTGGGTAGTAACCCCAAAAACATTCAGTACTTC. It specifies CASRVGSNPKNIQYF. The whole variable domain, filled in from reference TRBV2 and TRBJ2-4, reads EPEVTQTPSHQVTQMGQEVILRCVPISNHLYFYWYRQILGQKVEFLVSFYNNEISEKSEIFDDQFSVERPDGSNFTLKIRSTKLEDSAMYFCASRVGSNPKNIQYFGAGTRLSVL.

This clonotype was recorded at least ten times. The chain links TRBV7-2 to TRBJ2-1; 8 nucleotides align to TRBD2. V lost 1 base, J lost 12 bases, and 5 bases stayed unmatched. In germline, CDR1 is SGHTA, CDR2 FQGNSA. The CDR3 covers 13 residues. The DNA for the CDR3 is TGTGCCAGCAGCTTAGGACGGGAGGGCTGGCAGTTCTTC. Its protein product is CASSLGREGWQFF.

The CDR3 DNA is TGTGCCAGCAGCGCCGCTCCCGAGAGTGATTCACCCCTCCACTTT. Residues: CASSAAPESDSPLHF. The chain uses TRBV9 and TRBJ1-6; unclear D gene. V was clipped by 3 bases and J by 8 bases, with 15 bases between them. From germline, CDR1 is SGDLS and CDR2 YYNGEE. The CDR3 loop spans 15 amino acids.

V gene TRBV6-5 combines with J gene TRBJ1-1; D gene uncertain. The CDR3 sequence is 15 residues long. The germline V and J ends were trimmed by 2 bases and 1 base, with 11 bases remaining between them. Germline V CDR1 and CDR2: MNHEY, SVGAGI. CDR3 residues: CASSYTDGPNTEAFF. The DNA for the CDR3 is TGTGCCAGCAGTTACACCGACGGCCCGAACACTGAAGCTTTCTTT.